The 24 T cell receptor beta chains given below trace back to one sample, sequenced in a study of blood T cell repertoires in COVID-19. Repertoires were generated with immunoSEQ multiplex PCR, while TCRdb's copy carries only in-frame clones and drops some. The sample shows 100,000 to 150,000 clones, about 81% of them seen only once. Sequencing was done on a sample of PBMCs or T cells enriched from blood (not recorded which). The receptors were gathered from a man aged 35 to 55 with acute COVID-19.

The chain joins TRBV5-1 to TRBJ1-1; maybe TRBD1 (5 bases). V lost 8 bases to trimming and J lost 0 bases, with 14 bases between them. This CDR3 region has 14 residues. In germline, CDR1 is SGHRS, CDR2 YFSETQ. The CDR3 DNA reads as TGCGCCAGTTGCCTGACAGACATGAACACTGAAGCTTTCTTT. Protein sequence: CASCLTDMNTEAFF. The full variable domain, its missing parts supplied by reference TRBV5-1 and TRBJ1-1, is KAGVTQTPRYLIKTRGQQVTLSCSPISGHRSVSWYQQTPGQGLQFLFEYFSETQRNKGNFPGRFSGRQFSNSRSEMNVSTLELGDSALYLCASCLTDMNTEAFFGQGTRLTVV.

The CDR3 DNA sequence: TGTGCCAGCAGTCCGACAGGGGGGAGGGGCTATGGCTACACCTTC. Its protein product is CASSPTGGRGYGYTF. The V call is TRBV6-5, the J call TRBJ1-2; 9 positions match TRBD1. V was pared by 5 bases and J by 4 bases, with 8 bases of the junction left unmatched. Germline CDR1 MNHEY, CDR2 SVGAGI. CDR3 length: 15 amino acids.

The chain is built from TRBV19 and TRBJ1-2, with D unclear. Germline-derived CDR1 and CDR2 are LNHDA and SQIVND (reference sequence). The V and J ends lost 7 bases and 0 bases respectively, with 12 bases between them. The CDR3 covers 14 residues. In nucleotides, the CDR3 is TGTGCCAGTACCCTGACAAGCTCTAACTATGGCTACACCTTC. Translated: CASTLTSSNYGYTF.

CDR3 residues: CASSSPEIAKNIQYF. The CDR3 DNA sequence: TGTGCCAGCAGTTCCCCGGAGATAGCCAAAAACATTCAGTACTTC. The genes are TRBV28 and TRBJ2-4; no clear D gene. V was clipped by 4 bases and J by 0 bases, with 10 bases between them. The CDR3 has 15 amino acids. Germline CDR1 MDHEN, CDR2 SYDVKM.

The chain couples TRBV19 to TRBJ1-2, with 9 nucleotides matching TRBD1. CDR1 is LNHDA, CDR2 SQIVND, per germline (reference sequence). V shed 4 bases and J 7 bases; nucleotides not matched to a gene: 10. The CDR3 is made up of 15 amino acids. CDR3 in amino acids: CASSNNGQGSTGYTF. The CDR3 DNA sequence: TGTGCCAGTAGTAATAATGGACAGGGGAGCACTGGCTACACCTTC.

This clone was counted a single time. The gene calls are TRBV25-1 and TRBJ1-4; no firm D call. V was pared by 3 bases and J by 6 bases, with 17 bases between. The CDR3 runs 16 residues. Per the germline V gene, CDR1 is MGHDK and CDR2 is SYGVNS. CDR3: CASSEGLKVVDEKLFF. DNA of the CDR3: TGTGCCAGCAGTGAGGGCCTGAAAGTGGTAGATGAAAAACTGTTTTTT.

The J gene is TRBJ2-7, the V gene TRBV2, with a tentative D call TRBD1 (5 bases). From germline, CDR1 is SNHLY and CDR2 FYNNEI. This CDR3 spans 11 amino acids. Trimming left V 4 bases short and J 6 bases short, with 7 bases between. This chain's CDR3 is CASSATGEQYF. The CDR3 DNA is TGTGCCAGCAGTGCCACAGGCGAGCAGTACTTC.

This chain joins TRBV3-1 (or the pseudogene TRBV3-2) and TRBJ2-5, with a weak D call TRBD1 (6 bases). Per the germline V gene, CDR1 is LGHDT and CDR2 is YNNKEL (reference sequence). CDR3 length: 15 residues. V lost 1 base and J 4 bases, leaving 13 bases between the germline ends. The CDR3 loop reads CASSQVTGPGETQYF. The CDR3 DNA reads as TGTGCCAGCAGCCAAGTGACAGGCCCTGGAGAGACCCAGTACTTC.

Regarding this clone: The germline gene is not matched at one end of the junction; a read error may be the cause. The chain combines TRBV7-8 with TRBJ1-5; D unresolved. Germline-derived CDR1 and CDR2 are SGHVS and FQNEAQ. This CDR3 is built from 14 residues. The CDR3 region has the DNA TGTGCCAGCACCTTAATCCTTAGCAATCAGCCCCAGCATTTT. Protein sequence: CASTLILSNQPQHF.

The chain has TRBV6-1 and TRBJ2-1, with 15 bases matching TRBD2. The CDR3 covers 15 residues. Germline V lookup: CDR1 MNHNS, CDR2 SASEGT. V dropped 5 bases and J dropped 10; count of bases not matched to a gene: 6. CDR3 nucleotides: TGTGCCAGCAGTAGGACTAGCGGGAGGGCCAGCGAGCAGTTCTTC. It translates to CASSRTSGRASEQFF.

Here the CDR3 reads CASTLLAGVSGNTIYF. Written as DNA, the CDR3 is TGTGCCAGTACTCTGCTAGCAGGCGTCTCTGGAAACACCATATATTTT. This chain uses TRBV19 with TRBJ1-3; no definite D call. Germline V lookup: CDR1 LNHDA, CDR2 SQIVND (reference sequence). This CDR3 has 16 amino acids. V was pared by 7 bases and J by 0 bases, with 16 bases between.

The gene calls are TRBV5-5 and TRBJ2-5; D call uncertain. With 1 base removed from V and 5 bases from J, the gap between germline ends came to 12 bases. The CDR3 consists of 14 residues. CDR1 SGHKS and CDR2 YYEKEE come from the germline V gene (reference sequence). The CDR3 DNA is TGTGCCAGCAGCTTGACAGTAACGGCGGAGACCCAGTACTTC. Its translation: CASSLTVTAETQYF. Filled out from reference TRBV5-5 and TRBJ2-5, the complete variable domain reads DAGVTQSPTHLIKTRGQQVTLRCSPISGHKSVSWYQQVLGQGPQFIFQYYEKEERGRGNFPDRFSARQFPNYSSELNVNALLLGDSALYLCASSLTVTAETQYFGPGTRLLVL.

The chain joins TRBV21-1 to TRBJ2-5; the table's D call of TRBD1 was not tested on the DNA. TRBV21-1 is a known pseudogene. The CDR3 is 14 residues long. The CDR3 protein is CASSRHSQAETQYF. In DNA, the CDR3 is TGTGCCAGCAGCCGGCACAGCCAAGCAGAGACCCAGTACTTC.

This chain joins TRBV7-9 and TRBJ2-7; no reliable D call. Germline values: CDR1 SEHNR, CDR2 FQNEAQ (reference sequence). This CDR3 comprises 12 residues. V lost 1 base to trimming and J lost 7 bases, with 8 bases between them. The CDR3 nucleotides are TGTGCCAGCAGCTTAGTCCTTCGGGAGCAGTACTTC. Its translation: CASSLVLREQYF.

V gene TRBV25-1 combines with J gene TRBJ1-3; TRBD1 might be the D (5 bases). Trimming cost V 6 bases and J 0 bases, with 15 bases left between them. The CDR3 runs to 16 residues. From germline, CDR1 is MGHDK and CDR2 SYGVNS. The CDR3 DNA reads as TGTGCCAGCAGCGAGGCGGGACTGTTCTCTGGAAACACCATATATTTT. Protein product: CASSEAGLFSGNTIYF.

The gene calls are TRBV28 and TRBJ1-4; 7 bases are a match to TRBD1. The junction had 10 bases not matched to a gene; V was cut back by 5 bases and J by 7 bases. Looked up from germline, CDR1 is MDHEN and CDR2 is SYDVKM. This CDR3 contains 15 residues. CDR3 coding DNA: TGTGCCAGCAGTCCCTCGACAGGGCCTGCTGAAAAACTGTTTTTT. Translated: CASSPSTGPAEKLFF.

The J gene is TRBJ2-3, the V gene TRBV7-2; 9 bases line up with TRBD2. Germline V gene sequence: CDR1 SGHTA, CDR2 FQGNSA. V shed 2 bases and J 5 bases; nucleotides not matched to a gene: 17. This CDR3 region has 19 residues. The CDR3 is CASSLLGVNAGGRGDTQYF. The CDR3 coding sequence is TGTGCCAGCAGCTTACTGGGGGTCAACGCGGGAGGGCGGGGAGATACGCAGTATTTT.

This CDR3 is CAATIQGIGSPLHF. CDR3 bases: TGTGCCGCCACTATACAGGGCATCGGTTCACCCCTCCACTTT. The V and J genes are TRBV5-8 and TRBJ1-6; D is possibly TRBD1 (6 bases). Germline V gene data show CDR1 as SGHTS and CDR2 as YDEGEE. This CDR3 spans 14 amino acids. V lost 10 bases to trimming and J lost 9 bases, with 20 bases between them.

The chain combines TRBV5-1 with TRBJ2-7, with TRBD1 matching 10 bases. J lost 4 bases, V lost 7 bases, and 5 bases had no gene match. Germline V gene data show CDR1 as SGHRS and CDR2 as YFSETQ. The CDR3 loop spans 13 amino acids. DNA for the CDR3: TGCGCCAGCTCGGGACAGGGGATATACGAGCAGTACTTC. This sequence encodes CASSGQGIYEQYF.

The rearrangement uses TRBV7-9 and TRBJ2-3; 11 nucleotides agree with TRBD2. This CDR3 comprises 15 residues. J was trimmed by 2 bases and V by 5 bases; bases with no gene match: 3. Germline CDR1 and CDR2: SEHNR and FQNEAQ (reference sequence). The CDR3 DNA reads TGTGCCAGCAGCGTTAGCGGGGGGGCCACAGATACGCAGTATTTT. Its translation: CASSVSGGATDTQYF.

This clone was counted a few times. The rearrangement joins TRBV6-5 to TRBJ2-7; maybe TRBD2 (5 bases). V was clipped by 7 bases and J by 4 bases, with 8 bases between them. The CDR3 has 11 amino acids. In germline, CDR1 is MNHEY, CDR2 SVGAGI. CDR3 DNA sequence: TGTGCCAGCACCGGGATTTACGAGCAGTACTTC. It is translated as CASTGIYEQYF.

The V gene is TRBV7-2, the J gene TRBJ1-2; 8 nucleotides agree with TRBD1. Per the germline V gene, CDR1 is SGHTA and CDR2 is FQGNSA. The CDR3 covers 19 residues. The ends lost 6 bases at V and 9 bases at J; junction bases unmatched: 27. The CDR3 is CASRPPLRTGLVKRLRYTF. Written as DNA, the CDR3 is TGTGCCAGCAGACCACCCCTGCGGACAGGGTTGGTGAAGCGGCTCCGCTACACCTTC.

V is TRBV5-4 and J is TRBJ2-7, with unresolved D. Germline-derived CDR1 and CDR2 are SGHNT and YYREEE (reference sequence). Trimming pared 0 bases from V and 2 bases from J, leaving 6 bases between. This CDR3 contains 13 residues. As DNA, the CDR3 is TGTGCCAGCAGCTTGGACGGTGCCTACGAGCAGTACTTC. Amino acids: CASSLDGAYEQYF.

This chain joins TRBV2 and TRBJ2-5; 11 nucleotides line up with TRBD2. Trimming at V came to 2 bases and at J to 5 bases, leaving 7 bases not matched to a gene. This CDR3 has 16 residues. The germline V gene encodes CDR1 SNHLY and CDR2 FYNNEI. CDR3: CASSERLAGGGETQYF. In DNA, the CDR3 is TGTGCCAGCAGTGAAAGGCTAGCGGGGGGAGGGGAGACCCAGTACTTC.